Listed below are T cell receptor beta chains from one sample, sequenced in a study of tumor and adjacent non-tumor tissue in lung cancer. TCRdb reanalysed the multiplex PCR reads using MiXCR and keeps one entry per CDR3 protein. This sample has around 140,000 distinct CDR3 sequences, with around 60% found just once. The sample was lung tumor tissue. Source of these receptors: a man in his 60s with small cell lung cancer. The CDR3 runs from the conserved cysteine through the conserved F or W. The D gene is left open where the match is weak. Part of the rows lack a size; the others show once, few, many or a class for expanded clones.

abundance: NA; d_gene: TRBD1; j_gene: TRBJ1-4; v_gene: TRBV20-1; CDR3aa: CSARGVMEGATTNEKLFF; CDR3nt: TGCAGTGCTAGAGGGGTCATGGAGGGGGCGACGACTAATGAAAAACTGTTTTTT
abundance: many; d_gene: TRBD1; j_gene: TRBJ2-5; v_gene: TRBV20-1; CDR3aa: CSADRGHQETQYF; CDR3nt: TGCAGTGCAGACAGGGGACACCAAGAGACCCAGTACTTC
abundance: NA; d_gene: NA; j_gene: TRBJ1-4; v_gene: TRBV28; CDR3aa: CAVGRATNEKLFF; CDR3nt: TGTGCAGTAGGTCGTGCAACTAATGAAAAACTGTTTTTT
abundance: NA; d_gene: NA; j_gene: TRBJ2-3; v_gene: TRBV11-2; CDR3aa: CASSLADETETQYF; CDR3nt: TGTGCAAGCAGCTTAGCGGATGAAACAGAAACGCAGTATTTT
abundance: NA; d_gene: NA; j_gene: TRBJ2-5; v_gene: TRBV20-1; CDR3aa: CSAIAGGGGPKTQYF; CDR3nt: TGCAGTGCTATTGCAGGGGGAGGAGGTCCCAAGACCCAGTACTTC
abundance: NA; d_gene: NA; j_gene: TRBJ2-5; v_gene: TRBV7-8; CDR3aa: CANSQKAQETRYF; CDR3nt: TGTGCCAACAGCCAAAAGGCCCAAGAGACCCGGTACTTC
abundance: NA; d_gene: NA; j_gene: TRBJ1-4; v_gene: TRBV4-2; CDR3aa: CASSQDSASNEKLFF; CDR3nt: TGTGCTAGCAGCCAAGATAGTGCGAGTAATGAAAAACTGTTTTTT
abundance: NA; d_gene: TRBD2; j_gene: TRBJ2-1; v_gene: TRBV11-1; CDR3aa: CASSSGLAEAGSFNERFF; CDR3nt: TGTGCCAGCAGCTCGGGACTAGCGGAGGCGGGCTCCTTCAATGAGCGGTTCTTC
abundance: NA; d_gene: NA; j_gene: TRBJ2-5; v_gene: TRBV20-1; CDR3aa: CTARGNAPEETQYF; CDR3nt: TGCACTGCTAGAGGAAATGCACCTGAAGAGACCCAGTACTTC
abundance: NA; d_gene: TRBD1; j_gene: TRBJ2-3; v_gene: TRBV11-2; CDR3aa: CASSLTGDTDTLYF; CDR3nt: TGTGCCAGCAGCTTGACAGGGGACACAGATACGCTGTATTTT
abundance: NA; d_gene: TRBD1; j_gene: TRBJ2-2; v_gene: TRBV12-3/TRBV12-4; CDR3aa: CANSRTGDTGELFF; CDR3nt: TGTGCCAACAGTCGGACAGGGGACACCGGGGAGCTGTTTTTT
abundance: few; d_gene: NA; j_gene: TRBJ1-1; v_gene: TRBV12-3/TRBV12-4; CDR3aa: CASSSGVRPEAFF; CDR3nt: TGTGCCAGCAGTTCAGGGGTTCGCCCTGAAGCTTTCTTT
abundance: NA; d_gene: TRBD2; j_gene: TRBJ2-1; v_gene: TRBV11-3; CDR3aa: CTSCSALAGGPYNEQFF; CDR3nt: TGTACCAGCTGCTCGGCACTAGCGGGAGGGCCCTACAATGAGCAGTTCTTC
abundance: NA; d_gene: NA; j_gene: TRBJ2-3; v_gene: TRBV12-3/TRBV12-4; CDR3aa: CASSYWGARTDTQYF; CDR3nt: TGCGCCAGCAGTTACTGGGGGGCGCGGACAGATACGCAGTATTTT
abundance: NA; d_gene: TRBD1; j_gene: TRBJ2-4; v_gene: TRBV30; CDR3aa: CAWSARTGRVKNIQYF; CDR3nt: TGTGCCTGGAGTGCGCGGACAGGGAGAGTCAAAAACATTCAGTATTTC
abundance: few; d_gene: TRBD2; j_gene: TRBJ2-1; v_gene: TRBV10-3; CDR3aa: CAATSGSVDEQFF; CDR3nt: TGTGCCGCAACTAGCGGGAGTGTCGATGAGCAGTTCTTC
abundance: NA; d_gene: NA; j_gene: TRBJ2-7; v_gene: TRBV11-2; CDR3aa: CASSLEWLARYEQYF; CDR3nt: TGTGCCAGCAGCTTAGAGTGGCTGGCGAGGTACGAGCAGTACTTC
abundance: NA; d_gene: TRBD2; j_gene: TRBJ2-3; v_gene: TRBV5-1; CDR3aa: CASSFGLAGASRDTQYF; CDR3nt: TGCGCCAGCAGCTTTGGACTAGCGGGAGCTAGCAGAGATACGCAGTATTTT
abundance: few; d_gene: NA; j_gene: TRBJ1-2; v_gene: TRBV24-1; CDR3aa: CATSDPDSNYGYTF; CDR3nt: TGTGCCACCAGTGATCCGGACAGTAACTATGGCTACACCTTC
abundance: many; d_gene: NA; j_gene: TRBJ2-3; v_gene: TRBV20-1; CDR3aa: CSAIYRGTDTQYF; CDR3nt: TGCAGTGCTATATATAGGGGCACAGATACGCAGTATTTT
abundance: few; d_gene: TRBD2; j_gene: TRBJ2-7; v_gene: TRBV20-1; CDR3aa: CSARAGGPNAYEQYF; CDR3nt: TGCAGTGCTAGGGCGGGGGGACCCAATGCCTACGAGCAGTACTTC
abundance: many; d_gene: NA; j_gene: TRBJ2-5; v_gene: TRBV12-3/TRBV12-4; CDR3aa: CASTRAQRAGTQYF; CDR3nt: TGTGCCAGCACCCGGGCACAACGCGCCGGGACCCAGTACTTC
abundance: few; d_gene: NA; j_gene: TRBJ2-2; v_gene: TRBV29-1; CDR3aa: CSATSQGGENTGELFF; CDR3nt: TGCAGCGCCACCAGCCAGGGCGGCGAGAACACCGGGGAGCTGTTTTTT
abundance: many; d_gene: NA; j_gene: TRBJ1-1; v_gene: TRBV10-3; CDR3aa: CASRQNTEAFF; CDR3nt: TGTGCCAGCCGACAGAACACTGAAGCTTTCTTT
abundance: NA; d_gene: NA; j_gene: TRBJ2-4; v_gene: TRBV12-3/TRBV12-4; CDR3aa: CASSSNMGVGKNIQYF; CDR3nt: TGTGCCAGCAGTTCTAACATGGGAGTTGGGAAAAACATTCAGTACTTC
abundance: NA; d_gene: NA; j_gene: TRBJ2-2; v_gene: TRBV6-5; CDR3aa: CARSPFGRKNTGGLFF; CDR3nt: TGTGCCAGGAGTCCCTTCGGGCGGAAGAACACCGGGGGGCTGTTTTTT
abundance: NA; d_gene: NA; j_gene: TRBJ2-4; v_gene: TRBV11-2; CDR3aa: CASSSRTRDIQYF; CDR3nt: TGTGCCAGCAGCTCACGGACAAGAGACATTCAGTACTTC
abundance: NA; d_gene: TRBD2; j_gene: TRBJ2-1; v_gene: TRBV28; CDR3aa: CASSMINGRGSYNEQFF; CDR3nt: TGTGCCAGCAGTATGATTAACGGGAGGGGCTCCTACAATGAGCAGTTCTTC